This TCR beta chain originates from a study of breast tumors, draining lymph nodes, adjacent tissues. Findings of the study overall: The lymph node origin of tumor T cells was framed as consistent with a hypothesis, not demonstrated. Compared with lymph nodes, tumors were less diverse; compared with nontumor tissue, more. Findings are consistent with lymph node origin and intratumoral expansion of most tumor T cells. Tumor and nontumor repertoires were significantly more similar in luminal-like than in basal-like breast cancer.

The lymph nodes were axillary draining lymph nodes from breast cancer patients. V lost 0 bases to trimming and J lost 0 bases, with 7 bases between them. The germline gives CDR1 SGHRS, CDR2 YFSETQ. This CDR3 is 15 amino acids long. TCRdb fed the multiplex PCR reads into MiXCR, producing one record per CDR3 protein. In the table there are about 130,000 distinct CDR3 sequences, less than 20% of which are singletons. This clonotype was counted ten times or more. What it binds is not known. The receptor was isolated from a female donor with breast cancer. Some clones in this sample may be carry-over from other donors' samples. Material: axillary lymph node tissue. The rearrangement links TRBV5-1 to TRBJ1-3; a possible D gene is TRBD1 (5 bases). CDR3 residues: CASSLVGVSGNTIYF. The DNA of the CDR3 is TGCGCCAGCAGCTTGGTGGGGGTCTCTGGAAACACCATATATTTT.